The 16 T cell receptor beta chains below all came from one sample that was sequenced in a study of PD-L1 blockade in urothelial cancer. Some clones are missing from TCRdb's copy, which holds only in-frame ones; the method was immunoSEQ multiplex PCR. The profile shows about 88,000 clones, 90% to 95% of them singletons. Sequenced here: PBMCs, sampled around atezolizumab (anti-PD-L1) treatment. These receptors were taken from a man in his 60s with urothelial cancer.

The CDR3 DNA reads TGTGCCAGCTCACCGATCCGGGACAGGGCAGGTGAAAAACTGTTTTTT. The encoded protein is CASSPIRDRAGEKLFF. This chain links TRBV18 with TRBJ1-4; 9 positions agree with TRBD1. CDR3 length: 16 amino acids. CDR1 KGHSH and CDR2 LQKENI come from the germline V gene. V gave up 3 bases and J gave up 7 bases; unmatched junction bases: 9. Combining the CDR3 with reference TRBV18 and TRBJ1-4 gives the whole variable domain NAGVMQNPRHLVRRRGQEARLRCSPMKGHSHVYWYRQLPEEGLKFMVYLQKENIIDESGMPKERFSAEFPKEGPSILRIQQVVRGDSAAYFCASSPIRDRAGEKLFFGSGTQLSVL.

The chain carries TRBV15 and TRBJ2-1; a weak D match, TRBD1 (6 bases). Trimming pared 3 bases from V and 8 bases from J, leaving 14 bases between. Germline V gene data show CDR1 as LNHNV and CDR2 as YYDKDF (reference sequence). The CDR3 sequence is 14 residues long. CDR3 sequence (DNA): TGTGCCACCAGCAGTCGACAGGTTCTTGATGAGCAGTTCTTC. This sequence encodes CATSSRQVLDEQFF. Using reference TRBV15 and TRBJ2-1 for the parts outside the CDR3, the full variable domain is DAMVIQNPRYQVTQFGKPVTLSCSQTLNHNVMYWYQQKSSQAPKLLFHYYDKDFNNEADTPDNFQSRRPNTSFCFLDIRSPGLGDTAMYLCATSSRQVLDEQFFGPGTRLTVL.

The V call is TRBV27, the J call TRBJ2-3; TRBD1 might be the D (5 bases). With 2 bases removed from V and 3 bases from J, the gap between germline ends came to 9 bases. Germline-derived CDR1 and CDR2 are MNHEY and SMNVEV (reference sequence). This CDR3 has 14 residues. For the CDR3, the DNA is TGTGCCAGCAGTTTAGACAGAGTGACAGATACGCAGTATTTT. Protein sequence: CASSLDRVTDTQYF.

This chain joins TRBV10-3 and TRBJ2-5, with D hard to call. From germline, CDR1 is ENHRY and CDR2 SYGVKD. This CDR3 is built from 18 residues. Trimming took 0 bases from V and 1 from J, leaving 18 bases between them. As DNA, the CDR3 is TGTGCCATCAGTGAGTCGATGGCCACCCTAGTAGGCCAAGAGACCCAGTACTTC. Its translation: CAISESMATLVGQETQYF.

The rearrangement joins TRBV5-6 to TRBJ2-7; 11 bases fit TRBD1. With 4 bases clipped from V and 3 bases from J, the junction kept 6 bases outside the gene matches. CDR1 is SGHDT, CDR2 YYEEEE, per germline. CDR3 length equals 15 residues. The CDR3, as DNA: TGTGCCAGCAGCCATAGGGACAGGGGGATCTACGAGCAGTACTTC. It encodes CASSHRDRGIYEQYF.

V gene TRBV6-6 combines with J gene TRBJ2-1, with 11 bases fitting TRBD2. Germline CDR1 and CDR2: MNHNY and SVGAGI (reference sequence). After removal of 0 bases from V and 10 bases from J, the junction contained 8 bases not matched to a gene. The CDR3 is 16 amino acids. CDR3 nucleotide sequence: TGTGCCAGCAGTTACTCGGCTCTAGCGGGAGGTTTAGAGCAGTTCTTC. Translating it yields CASSYSALAGGLEQFF.

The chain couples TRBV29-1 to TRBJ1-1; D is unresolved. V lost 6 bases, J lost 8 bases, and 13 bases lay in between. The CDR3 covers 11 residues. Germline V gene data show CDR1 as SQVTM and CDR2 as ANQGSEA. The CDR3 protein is CSVGGGVEAFF. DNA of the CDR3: TGCAGCGTGGGAGGCGGGGTCGAAGCTTTCTTT.

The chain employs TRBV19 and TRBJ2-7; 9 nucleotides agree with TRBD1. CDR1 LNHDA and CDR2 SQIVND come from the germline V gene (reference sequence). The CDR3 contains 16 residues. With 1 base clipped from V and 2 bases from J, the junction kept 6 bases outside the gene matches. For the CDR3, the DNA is TGTGCCAGTAGTATAGGGTCTAGGACAGGGGCCTACGAGCAGTACTTC. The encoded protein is CASSIGSRTGAYEQYF.

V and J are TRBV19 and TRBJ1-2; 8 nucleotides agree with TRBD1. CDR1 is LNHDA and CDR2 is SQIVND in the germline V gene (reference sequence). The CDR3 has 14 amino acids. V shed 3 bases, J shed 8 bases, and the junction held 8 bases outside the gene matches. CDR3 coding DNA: TGTGCCAGTAGTATTGAGGACAGGGCTGGCGGCTACACCTTC. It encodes CASSIEDRAGGYTF.

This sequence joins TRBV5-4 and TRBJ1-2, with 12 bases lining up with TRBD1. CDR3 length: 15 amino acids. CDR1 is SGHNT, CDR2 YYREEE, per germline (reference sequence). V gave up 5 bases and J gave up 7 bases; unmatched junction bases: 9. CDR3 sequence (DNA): TGTGCCAGCAGTAATGCTGGGACAGGGGGCGGTGGCTACACCTTC. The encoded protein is CASSNAGTGGGGYTF.

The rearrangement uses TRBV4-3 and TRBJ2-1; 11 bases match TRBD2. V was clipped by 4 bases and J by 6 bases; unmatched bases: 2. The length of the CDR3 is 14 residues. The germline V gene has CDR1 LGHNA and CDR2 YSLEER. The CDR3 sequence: CASSRLAGGNEQFF. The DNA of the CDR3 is TGCGCCAGCAGCCGTCTAGCGGGGGGCAATGAGCAGTTCTTC.

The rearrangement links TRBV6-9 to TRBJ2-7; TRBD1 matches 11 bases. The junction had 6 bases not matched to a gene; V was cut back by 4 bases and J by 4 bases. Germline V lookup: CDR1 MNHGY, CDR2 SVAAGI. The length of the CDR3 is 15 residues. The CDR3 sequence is CASSCLGQGDYEQYF. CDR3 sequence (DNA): TGTGCCAGCAGTTGCCTGGGACAGGGGGATTACGAGCAGTACTTC.

This CDR3 reads CASSLEPGGNQPQHF. In nucleotides, the CDR3 is TGTGCCAGCAGCTTAGAGCCAGGGGGCAATCAGCCCCAGCATTTT. The chain uses TRBV7-2 and TRBJ1-5; the D gene is possibly TRBD1 (6 bases). Trimming left V 1 base short and J 2 bases short, with 9 bases between. The germline gives CDR1 SGHTA, CDR2 FQGNSA. CDR3 length equals 15 residues.

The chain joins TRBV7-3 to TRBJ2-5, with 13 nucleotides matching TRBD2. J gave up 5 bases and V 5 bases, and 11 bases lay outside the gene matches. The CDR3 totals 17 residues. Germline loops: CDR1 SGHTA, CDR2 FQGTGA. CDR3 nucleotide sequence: TGTGCCAGCAGCCCTCGGGGTGGACTAGCGGGGGTGGAGACCCAGTACTTC. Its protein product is CASSPRGGLAGVETQYF.

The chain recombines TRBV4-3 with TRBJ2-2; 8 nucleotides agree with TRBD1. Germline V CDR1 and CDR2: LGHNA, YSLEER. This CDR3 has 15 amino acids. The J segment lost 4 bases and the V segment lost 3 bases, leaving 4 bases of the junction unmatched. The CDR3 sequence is CASSHVTGGTGELFF. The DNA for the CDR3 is TGCGCCAGCAGCCATGTTACAGGGGGCACCGGGGAGCTGTTTTTT.

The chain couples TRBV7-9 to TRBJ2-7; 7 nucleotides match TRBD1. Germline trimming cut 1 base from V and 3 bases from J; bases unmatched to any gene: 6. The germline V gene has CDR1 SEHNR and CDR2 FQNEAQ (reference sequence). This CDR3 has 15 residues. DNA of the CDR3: TGTGCCAGCAGCTTAGGTCTGACAGGGAACTACGAGCAGTACTTC. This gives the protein CASSLGLTGNYEQYF.